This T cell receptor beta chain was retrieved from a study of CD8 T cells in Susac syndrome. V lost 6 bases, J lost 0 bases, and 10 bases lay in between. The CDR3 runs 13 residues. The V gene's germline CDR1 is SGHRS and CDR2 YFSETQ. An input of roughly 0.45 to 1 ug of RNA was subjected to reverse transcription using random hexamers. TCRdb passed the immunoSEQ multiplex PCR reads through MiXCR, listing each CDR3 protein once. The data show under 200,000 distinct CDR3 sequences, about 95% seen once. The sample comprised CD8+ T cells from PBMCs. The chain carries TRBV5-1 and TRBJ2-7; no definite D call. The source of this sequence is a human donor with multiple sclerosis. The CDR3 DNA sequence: TGCGCCAGCAACCCGGACCCCTCCTACGAGCAGTACTTC. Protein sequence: CASNPDPSYEQYF.